The 28 T cell receptor beta chains below were found in one sample sequenced in a study of control samples from healthy donors and cancer patients. Produced via immunoSEQ multiplex PCR; TCRdb's table is partial and in-frame only. The table lists roughly 120,000 clones, more than 70% of them singletons, with roughly 3.3% in the top ten. The sequencing input was blood. These receptors originate from a man aged 40-50 years in good health.

The rearrangement joins TRBV18 to TRBJ1-4, with 10 bases that match TRBD1. This CDR3 region has 15 residues. In germline, CDR1 is KGHSH, CDR2 LQKENI. With 4 bases clipped from V and 9 bases from J, the junction kept 8 bases outside the gene matches. CDR3 residues: CASSQGQGLMKKLFF. As DNA, the CDR3 is TGTGCCAGCTCACAGGGACAGGGGCTAATGAAAAAACTGTTTTTT. Filled out from reference TRBV18 and TRBJ1-4, the complete variable domain reads NAGVMQNPRHLVRRRGQEARLRCSPMKGHSHVYWYRQLPEEGLKFMVYLQKENIIDESGMPKERFSAEFPKEGPSILRIQQVVRGDSAAYFCASSQGQGLMKKLFFGSGTQLSVL.

V is TRBV27 and J is TRBJ1-6, with D possibly matching TRBD1 (6 bases). Germline V gives CDR1 MNHEY, CDR2 SMNVEV (reference sequence). The germline V and J ends were trimmed by 8 bases and 4 bases, with 6 bases remaining between them. This CDR3 comprises 12 residues. DNA of the CDR3: TGTGCCAGCGGACAGTATAATTCACCCCTCCACTTT. Amino acid sequence: CASGQYNSPLHF.

The V call is TRBV25-1, the J call TRBJ2-7; maybe TRBD2 (5 bases). V lost 1 base to trimming and J lost 0 bases, with 7 bases between them. There are 14 residues in the CDR3. Germline V gene sequence: CDR1 MGHDK, CDR2 SYGVNS. In DNA form, the CDR3 reads TGTGCCAGCAGTGAATTTCGGGACTCCTACGAGCAGTACTTC. Residues: CASSEFRDSYEQYF.

This clone has only one observation. The V and J genes are TRBV6-5 and TRBJ1-1; no firm D call. CDR1 and CDR2 (germline): MNHEY, SVGAGI. V was shortened by 2 bases and J by 1 base, with 11 bases between the two germline ends. CDR3 length: 15 residues. The CDR3 DNA follows: TGTGCCAGCAGTTACAGGGTATCAGGGAACACTGAAGCTTTCTTT. Translated: CASSYRVSGNTEAFF.

The CDR3 DNA reads TGTGCCAGCAGCTTAGTTGGGGGGGGACTCAATGAAAAACTGTTTTTT. Translated: CASSLVGGGLNEKLFF. The chain couples TRBV11-2 to TRBJ1-4; D may be TRBD1 (5 bases). V lost 1 base and J 5 bases, leaving 14 bases between the germline ends. This CDR3 is built from 16 residues. Per the germline V gene, CDR1 is SGHAT and CDR2 is FQNNGV.

This clone was found a few times. This chain uses TRBV7-8 with TRBJ2-1, with 7 nucleotides matching TRBD2. This CDR3 contains 16 residues. V was pared by 4 bases and J by 1 base, with 7 bases of the junction left unmatched. From germline, CDR1 is SGHVS and CDR2 FQNEAQ. This CDR3 is CASSYLAVLSYNEQFF. CDR3 nucleotides: TGTGCCAGCAGCTACCTAGCGGTGCTATCCTACAATGAGCAGTTCTTC. Filled out from reference TRBV7-8 and TRBJ2-1, the complete variable domain reads GAGVSQSPRYKVAKRGQDVALRCDPISGHVSLFWYQQALGQGPEFLTYFQNEAQLDKSGLPSDRFFAERPEGSVSTLKIQRTQQEDSAVYLCASSYLAVLSYNEQFFGPGTRLTVL.

The V and J genes are TRBV6-6 and TRBJ1-2, with D perhaps matching TRBD1 (5 bases). Germline CDR1 reads MNHNY; CDR2 reads SVGAGI (reference sequence). The CDR3 runs to 13 residues. Trimming shortened V by 7 bases and J by 4 bases, and 13 bases separated the two germline ends. The CDR3 DNA follows: TGTGCCAGCAACCGAGGGGCTGGCTATGGCTACACCTTC. This codes for CASNRGAGYGYTF.

J is TRBJ1-1 and V is TRBV7-9; D perhaps matches TRBD1 (6 bases). Deletions cut 2 bases from V and 3 bases from J, with 10 bases between. This CDR3 has 14 residues. Per the germline V gene, CDR1 is SEHNR and CDR2 is FQNEAQ (reference sequence). In DNA form, the CDR3 reads TGTGCCAGCAGCTTACATACAGGGTACACTGAAGCTTTCTTT. It translates to CASSLHTGYTEAFF.

This clone has a handful of counts. This rearrangement joins TRBV7-2 to TRBJ2-4; D gene unclear. The CDR3 length is 17 residues. Germline-derived CDR1 and CDR2 are SGHTA and FQGNSA. V was shortened by 3 bases and J by 0 bases, with 15 bases between the two germline ends. The CDR3 DNA reads TGTGCCAGCAGCTTGCCGGTGAGCAAGCTAGCCAAAAACATTCAGTACTTC. Translation: CASSLPVSKLAKNIQYF.

This chain links TRBV11-1 with TRBJ1-1, with D unresolved. This CDR3 is built from 15 residues. V lost 1 base and J 0 bases, leaving 9 bases between the germline ends. Germline CDR1 SGHAT, CDR2 FQDESV (reference sequence). CDR3 sequence reads: CASSLEWDMNTEAFF. In DNA, the CDR3 is TGTGCCAGCAGCTTAGAGTGGGATATGAACACTGAAGCTTTCTTT.

The J gene is TRBJ1-4, the V gene TRBV7-9; 11 positions match TRBD1. With V trimmed by 4 bases and J by 7 bases, 5 bases remained unmatched. The CDR3 runs to 15 residues. Germline CDR1 SEHNR, CDR2 FQNEAQ (reference sequence). CDR3 amino acids: CASSSGQGASEKLFF. Written as DNA, the CDR3 is TGTGCCAGCAGCTCAGGACAGGGGGCGAGTGAAAAACTGTTTTTT.

The chain joins TRBV7-9 to TRBJ2-7; 9 nucleotides agree with TRBD1. The CDR3 contains 16 residues. The V segment lost 3 bases and the J segment 5 bases; nucleotides outside the gene matches: 11. CDR1 is SEHNR and CDR2 is FQNEAQ in the germline V gene (reference sequence). CDR3 region: CASSFRDRVRSDEQYF. The CDR3 DNA reads TGTGCCAGCAGCTTCCGGGACAGGGTTCGCTCGGACGAGCAGTACTTC. Full variable domain (missing parts from reference TRBV7-9 and TRBJ2-7): DTGVSQNPRHKITKRGQNVTFRCDPISEHNRLYWYRQTLGQGPEFLTYFQNEAQLEKSRLLSDRFSAERPKGSFSTLEIQRTEQGDSAMYLCASSFRDRVRSDEQYFGPGTRLTVT.

The chain employs TRBV7-8 and TRBJ1-2; TRBD1 aligns across 7 bases. Trimming took 1 base from V and 6 from J; bases not matched to a gene: 17. The CDR3 loop spans 18 amino acids. Germline loops: CDR1 SGHVS, CDR2 FQNEAQ. CDR3 amino acids: CASSLVGGGGTVGNGYTF. CDR3 coding DNA: TGTGCCAGCAGCTTAGTAGGGGGGGGCGGGACAGTTGGAAATGGCTACACCTTC.

The V gene is TRBV30, the J gene TRBJ1-4; 8 bases map to TRBD1. The junction had 7 bases not matched to a gene; V was cut back by 0 bases and J by 4 bases. CDR3 size: 16 residues. Germline loops: CDR1 GTSNPN, CDR2 SVGIG (reference sequence). The CDR3 loop is CAWSVTRGRSNEKLFF. CDR3 in DNA: TGTGCCTGGAGTGTAACCAGGGGGCGTAGTAATGAAAAACTGTTTTTT.

The rearrangement joins TRBV5-8 to TRBJ2-7; 7 bases line up with TRBD1. This CDR3 is 15 amino acids long. Germline V gene sequence: CDR1 SGHTS, CDR2 YDEGEE. Germline trimming cut 0 bases from V and 4 bases from J; bases unmatched to any gene: 7. The CDR3 nucleotides are TGTGCCAGCAGCTTGGGAGGGGGCGGAAGATACGAGCAGTACTTC. Protein: CASSLGGGGRYEQYF.

About this clone: The same CDR3 also results from other DNA sequences found in this sample. V is TRBV4-1 and J is TRBJ1-1, with D maybe TRBD1 (6 bases). Trimming pared 8 bases from V and 0 bases from J, leaving 13 bases between. CDR1 and CDR2 (germline): MGHRA, YSYEKL. This CDR3 is built from 14 residues. The CDR3 loop reads CASRNRALNTEAFF. CDR3 nucleotides: TGCGCCAGCCGAAACAGGGCATTGAACACTGAAGCTTTCTTT.

The chain carries TRBV5-1 and TRBJ2-7, with TRBD1 identical over 10 bases. V lost 0 bases to trimming and J lost 5 bases; unmatched junction nucleotides: 8. The CDR3 length is 16 residues. The V gene's germline CDR1 is SGHRS and CDR2 YFSETQ. The CDR3 protein is CASSLGGTGERDEQYF. Written as DNA, the CDR3 is TGCGCCAGCAGCTTGGGGGGGACAGGGGAAAGGGACGAGCAGTACTTC.

CDR3 residues: CASSQDSGDTYEQYF. CDR3 DNA sequence: TGCGCCAGCAGCCAAGATTCGGGAGATACCTACGAGCAGTACTTC. The V call is TRBV4-1, the J call TRBJ2-7; a possible D gene is TRBD2 (6 bases). Trimming left V 0 bases short and J 2 bases short, with 11 bases between. Germline V CDR1 and CDR2: MGHRA, YSYEKL. The CDR3 totals 15 residues.

This chain joins TRBV24-1 and TRBJ1-2; no clear D. There are 12 residues in the CDR3. Germline CDR1 is KGHDR and CDR2 is SFDVKD. Trimming removed 7 bases at V and 1 base at J, with 6 bases between. CDR3 protein: CATRDINYGYTF. The CDR3 DNA reads TGTGCCACCAGAGACATTAACTATGGCTACACCTTC.

The chain uses TRBV10-1 and TRBJ1-2, with D uncertain. Per the germline V gene, CDR1 is WNHNN and CDR2 is SYGVQD (reference sequence). Trimming removed 5 bases from V and 1 base from J, with 5 bases in between. This CDR3 has 12 amino acids. The CDR3 coding sequence is TGCGCCAGCAGTCACAGTAACTATGGCTACACCTTC. Protein product: CASSHSNYGYTF.

The chain uses TRBV6-5 and TRBJ2-2; TRBD2 aligns across 10 bases. Germline CDR1 MNHEY, CDR2 SVGAGI. J was trimmed by 5 bases and V by 5 bases; bases with no gene match: 2. CDR3 length: 14 amino acids. The CDR3 here is CASSSGGATGELFF. CDR3 nucleotides: TGTGCCAGCAGTAGCGGGGGGGCGACCGGGGAGCTGTTTTTT.

The chain carries TRBV30 and TRBJ1-1; D gene uncertain. The CDR3 extends over 13 amino acids. Germline CDR1 and CDR2: GTSNPN and SVGIG (reference sequence). The V end was cut by 3 bases, the J end by 7 bases, with 15 bases between. The chain's CDR3 is CAWRVGGPGEAFF. CDR3 DNA: TGTGCCTGGAGGGTGGGAGGGCCCGGTGAAGCTTTCTTT.

This clone was recorded a few times. J is TRBJ1-3 and V is TRBV7-9, with D tentatively TRBD1 (5 bases). The germline V and J ends were trimmed by 5 bases and 0 bases, with 14 bases remaining between them. Germline V gene lookup returns CDR1 SEHNR and CDR2 FQNEAQ (reference sequence). The CDR3 is made up of 16 amino acids. CDR3 region: CASSPQGGHSGNTIYF. CDR3 coding DNA: TGTGCCAGCAGCCCCCAGGGCGGACACTCTGGAAACACCATATATTTT.

V is TRBV24-1 and J is TRBJ1-2, with TRBD1 matching over 7 bases. The V gene's germline CDR1 is KGHDR and CDR2 SFDVKD. The CDR3 length is 12 residues. After removal of 10 bases from V and 8 bases from J, the junction contained 9 bases not matched to a gene. DNA of the CDR3: TGTGCCACAGCCGGACAGGAGGGCGGCTACACCTTC. It codes for CATAGQEGGYTF.

The chain combines TRBV7-9 with TRBJ1-1; D remains unclear. V lost 3 bases and J lost 1, with 9 bases in between. Germline V gene sequence: CDR1 SEHNR, CDR2 FQNEAQ (reference sequence). The CDR3 runs 14 residues. As DNA, the CDR3 is TGTGCCAGCAGCTTGAGGGCCTCGAACACTGAAGCTTTCTTT. It encodes CASSLRASNTEAFF.

The gene calls are TRBV30 and TRBJ2-6; D is possibly TRBD2 (5 bases). The germline V gene encodes CDR1 GTSNPN and CDR2 SVGIG (reference sequence). The CDR3 is 14 amino acids. Trimming shortened V by 1 base and J by 4 bases, and 8 bases separated the two germline ends. CDR3 sequence: CAWSAGRGANVLTF. The DNA of the CDR3 is TGTGCCTGGAGTGCTGGGAGAGGGGCCAACGTCCTGACTTTC.

V usage is TRBV19 and J usage is TRBJ1-5; the match to TRBD1 covers 8 bases. Germline-derived CDR1 and CDR2 are LNHDA and SQIVND (reference sequence). The CDR3 spans 17 residues. Trimming at V came to 5 bases and at J to 0 bases, leaving 9 bases not matched to a gene. The CDR3 bases are TGTGCCAGTAGTCTACAGGGGGTTGAATATAGCAATCAGCCCCAGCATTTT. Protein sequence: CASSLQGVEYSNQPQHF.

The chain recombines TRBV5-1 with TRBJ2-5; TRBD2 matches at 10 bases. Germline V gene sequence: CDR1 SGHRS, CDR2 YFSETQ. The CDR3 has 14 residues. V lost 2 bases to trimming and J lost 11 bases; unmatched junction nucleotides: 9. The CDR3 nucleotides are TGCGCCAGCAGCTTTAGCGGGGGGAATCGTTTTCAGTACTTC. Translating it yields CASSFSGGNRFQYF.